This section outlines one T cell receptor (beta chain) sequence together with its context. No antigen is known for it. The CDR3 has 13 residues. CDR1 is SGHDT and CDR2 is YYEEEE in the germline V gene. The V and J ends lost 4 bases and 6 bases respectively, with 10 bases between them. Treatment described: oral pan-JAK inhibitor, 5-10 mg twice daily. Extracted RNA was reverse transcribed, and the resulting cDNA served as sequencing template. The method was immunoSEQ multiplex PCR; TCRdb's version includes in-frame clones alone and lacks a portion of them. Of fewer than 250,000 clones listed, 45% to 75% are singletons. The source of the sample is a study of CD8+ T cells in alopecia areata. As for the study in general: Twice daily, treated patients received 5 to 10 mg of oral tofacitinib. Treated patients' severity was scored by percentage of affected scalp area.

Study-level points and caveats: Scalp clonality and expanded CD8+ clones among the top 100 were significantly decreased by tofacitinib. Many expanded lesional clones persisted during tofacitinib (in both scalp and blood).

V is TRBV5-6 and J is TRBJ2-2, with D perhaps TRBD1 (6 bases). This sample comprised CD4+ T cells sorted from blood, obtained at week 4, from a patient treated with tofacitinib. The receptor comes from a human donor with alopecia areata. CDR3: CASSRTAPGELFF. The CDR3 region has the DNA TGTGCCAGCAGCCGGACAGCGCCCGGGGAGCTGTTTTTT.